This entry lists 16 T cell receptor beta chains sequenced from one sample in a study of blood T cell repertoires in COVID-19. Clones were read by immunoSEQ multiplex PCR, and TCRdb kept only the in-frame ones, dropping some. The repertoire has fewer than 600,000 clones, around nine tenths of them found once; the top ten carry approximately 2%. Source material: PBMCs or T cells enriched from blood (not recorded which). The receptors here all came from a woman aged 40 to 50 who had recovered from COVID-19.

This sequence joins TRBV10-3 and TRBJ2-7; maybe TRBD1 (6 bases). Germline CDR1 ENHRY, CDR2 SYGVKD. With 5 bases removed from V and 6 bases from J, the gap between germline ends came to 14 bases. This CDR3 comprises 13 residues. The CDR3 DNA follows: TGTGCCATCAGTACCGACAGGACTTCCGAGCAGTACTTC. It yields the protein CAISTDRTSEQYF.

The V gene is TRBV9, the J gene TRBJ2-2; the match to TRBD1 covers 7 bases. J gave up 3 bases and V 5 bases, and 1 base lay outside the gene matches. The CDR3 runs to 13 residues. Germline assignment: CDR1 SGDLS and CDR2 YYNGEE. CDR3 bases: TGTGCCAGCAGACAGGGGTACACCGGGGAGCTGTTTTTT. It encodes CASRQGYTGELFF.

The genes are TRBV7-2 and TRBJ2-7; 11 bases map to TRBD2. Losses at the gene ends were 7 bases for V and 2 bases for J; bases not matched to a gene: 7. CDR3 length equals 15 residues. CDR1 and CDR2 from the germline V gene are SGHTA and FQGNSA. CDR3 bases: TGTGCCAGCACAGATTTAGCGGGAGGGGCCTACGAGCAGTACTTC. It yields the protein CASTDLAGGAYEQYF.

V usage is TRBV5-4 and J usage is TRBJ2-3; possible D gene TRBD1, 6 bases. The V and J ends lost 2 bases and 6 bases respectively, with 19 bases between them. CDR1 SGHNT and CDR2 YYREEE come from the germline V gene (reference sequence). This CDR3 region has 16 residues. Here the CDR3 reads CASSLRAGVGVDTQYF. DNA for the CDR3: TGTGCCAGCAGCTTACGGGCAGGGGTTGGCGTGGATACGCAGTATTTT.

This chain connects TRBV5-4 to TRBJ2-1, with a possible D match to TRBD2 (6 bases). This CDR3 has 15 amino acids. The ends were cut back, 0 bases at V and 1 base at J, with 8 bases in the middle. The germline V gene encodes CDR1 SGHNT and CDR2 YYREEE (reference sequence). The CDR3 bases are TGTGCCAGCAGCTTGGGACTAGGTTCCTACAATGAGCAGTTCTTC. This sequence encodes CASSLGLGSYNEQFF. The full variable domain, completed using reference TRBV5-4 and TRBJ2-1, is ETGVTQSPTHLIKTRGQQVTLRCSSQSGHNTVSWYQQALGQGPQFIFQYYREEENGRGNFPPRFSGLQFPNYSSELNVNALELDDSALYLCASSLGLGSYNEQFFGPGTRLTVL.

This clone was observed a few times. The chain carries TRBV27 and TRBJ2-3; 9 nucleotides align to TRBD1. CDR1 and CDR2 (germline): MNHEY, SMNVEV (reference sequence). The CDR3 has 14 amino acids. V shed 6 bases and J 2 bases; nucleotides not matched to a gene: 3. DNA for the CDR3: TGTGCCAGCAGGAGGGACAGGGTCACAGATACGCAGTATTTT. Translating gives CASRRDRVTDTQYF.

CDR3 amino acids: CASSIGGTGYTF. The CDR3 DNA follows: TGTGCCAGTAGTATTGGAGGGACGGGCTACACCTTC. The V gene is TRBV19, the J gene TRBJ1-2, with D maybe TRBD1 (5 bases). The CDR3 covers 12 residues. In germline, CDR1 is LNHDA, CDR2 SQIVND (reference sequence). V was shortened by 3 bases and J by 8 bases, with 10 bases between the two germline ends.

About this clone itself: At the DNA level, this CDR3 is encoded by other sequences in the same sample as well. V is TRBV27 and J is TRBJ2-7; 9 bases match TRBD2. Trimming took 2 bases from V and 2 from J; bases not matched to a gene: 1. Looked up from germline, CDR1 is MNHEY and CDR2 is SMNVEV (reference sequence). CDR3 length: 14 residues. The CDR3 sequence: CASSLAGGPYEQYF. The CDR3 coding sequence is TGTGCCAGCAGTTTAGCGGGAGGGCCCTACGAGCAGTACTTC.

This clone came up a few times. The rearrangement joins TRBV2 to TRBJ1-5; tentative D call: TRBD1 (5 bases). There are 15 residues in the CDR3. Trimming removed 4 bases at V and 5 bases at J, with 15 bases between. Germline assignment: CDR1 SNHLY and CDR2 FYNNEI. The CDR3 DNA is TGTGCCAGCAGTGTGAGGACACTATCTTATCAGCCCCAGCATTTT. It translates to CASSVRTLSYQPQHF.

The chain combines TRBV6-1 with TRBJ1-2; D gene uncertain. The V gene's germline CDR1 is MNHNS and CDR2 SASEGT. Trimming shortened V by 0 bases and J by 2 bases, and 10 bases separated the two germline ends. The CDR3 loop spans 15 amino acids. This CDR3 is CASSEASGLNYGYTF. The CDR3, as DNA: TGTGCCAGCAGTGAAGCTTCCGGACTCAACTATGGCTACACCTTC.

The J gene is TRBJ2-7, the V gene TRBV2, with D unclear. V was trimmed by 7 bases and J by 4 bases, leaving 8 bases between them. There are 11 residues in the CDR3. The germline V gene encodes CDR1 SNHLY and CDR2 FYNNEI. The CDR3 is CASTRLYEQYF. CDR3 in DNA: TGTGCCAGCACGAGGCTATACGAGCAGTACTTC.

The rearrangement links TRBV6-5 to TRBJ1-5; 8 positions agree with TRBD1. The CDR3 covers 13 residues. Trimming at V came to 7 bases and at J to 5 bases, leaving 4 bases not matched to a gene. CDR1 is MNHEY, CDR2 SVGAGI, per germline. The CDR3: CASKGQEYQPQHF. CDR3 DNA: TGTGCCAGCAAGGGACAGGAGTATCAGCCCCAGCATTTT.

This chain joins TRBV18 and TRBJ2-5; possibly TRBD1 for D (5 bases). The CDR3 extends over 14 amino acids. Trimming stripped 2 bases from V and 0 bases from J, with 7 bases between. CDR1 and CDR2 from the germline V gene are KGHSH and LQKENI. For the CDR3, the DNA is TGTGCCAGCTCACCAGGGGCAGACCAAGAGACCCAGTACTTC. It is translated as CASSPGADQETQYF.

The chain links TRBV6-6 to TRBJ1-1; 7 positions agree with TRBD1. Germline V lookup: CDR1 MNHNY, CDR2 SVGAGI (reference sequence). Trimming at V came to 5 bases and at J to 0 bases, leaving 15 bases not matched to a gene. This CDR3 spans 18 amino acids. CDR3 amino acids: CASSRLTGVVGVNTEAFF. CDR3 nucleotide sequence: TGTGCCAGCAGTCGCTTAACAGGGGTCGTAGGGGTGAACACTGAAGCTTTCTTT.

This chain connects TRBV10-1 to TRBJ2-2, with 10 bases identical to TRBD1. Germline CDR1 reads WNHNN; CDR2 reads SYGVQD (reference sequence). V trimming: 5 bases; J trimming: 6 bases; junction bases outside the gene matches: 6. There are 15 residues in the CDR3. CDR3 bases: TGCGCCAGCAGTCTTGACAGGGGGCTGGCCGGGGAGCTGTTTTTT. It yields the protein CASSLDRGLAGELFF.

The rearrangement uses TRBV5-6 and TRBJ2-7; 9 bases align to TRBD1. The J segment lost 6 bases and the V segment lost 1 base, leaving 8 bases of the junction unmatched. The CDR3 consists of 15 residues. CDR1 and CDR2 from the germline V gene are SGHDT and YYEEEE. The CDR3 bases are TGTGCCAGCAGCTTGACTGGACAGGGGTGGGGCGAGCAGTACTTC. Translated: CASSLTGQGWGEQYF.